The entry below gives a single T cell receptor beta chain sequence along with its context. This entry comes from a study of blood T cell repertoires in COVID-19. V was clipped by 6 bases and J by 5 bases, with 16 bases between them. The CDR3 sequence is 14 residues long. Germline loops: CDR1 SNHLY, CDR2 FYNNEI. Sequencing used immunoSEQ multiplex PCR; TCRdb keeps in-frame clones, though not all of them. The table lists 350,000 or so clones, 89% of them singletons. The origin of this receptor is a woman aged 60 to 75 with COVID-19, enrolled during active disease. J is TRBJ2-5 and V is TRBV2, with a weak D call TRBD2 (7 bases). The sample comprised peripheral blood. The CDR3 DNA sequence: TGTGCCAGCAGGGACTCGGGGGGCCGGGAGACCCAGTACTTC. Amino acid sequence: CASRDSGGRETQYF.